A selection of T cell receptor beta chains follows, all from one sample in a study of T-cell reconstitution after alpha-beta-depleted transplantation in children. TCRdb called the PCR reads again in MiXCR, with one record for every CDR3 protein. In the table there are approximately 390,000 distinct CDR3 sequences, approximately 10% of which are singletons. The sample here was PBMCs from the stem cell graft donor, taken from the stem cell graft. The receptor set was obtained from a human donor who donated a stem cell graft to a child with acute myeloid leukemia. The CDR3 runs from the conserved cysteine through the conserved F or W. Fields, in order: V gene, J gene, clone size, D gene, CDR3 DNA, CDR3 protein. A D gene is named only where the DNA matches it firmly. The listing skips clone size in some rows; elsewhere it reads once, few, many or a size class.

V: TRBV2
J: TRBJ2-1
size: NA
D: TRBD2
DNA: TGTGCCAGCAGTGAAAGAGCGGGATACAATGAGCAGTTCTTC
CDR3: CASSERAGYNEQFF

V: TRBV4-3
J: TRBJ2-1
size: NA
D: NA
DNA: TGCGCCAGCAGCCAAGATATCGGGTCCAATGAGCAGTTCTTC
CDR3: CASSQDIGSNEQFF

V: TRBV7-6
J: TRBJ2-2
size: NA
D: NA
DNA: TGTGCCAGCAGCTTACCGAGTACCCGGGAGCTGTTTTTT
CDR3: CASSLPSTRELFF

V: TRBV20-1
J: TRBJ1-1
size: NA
D: TRBD1
DNA: TGCAGTGCCATTCGACAGGGCACTGAAGCTTTCTTT
CDR3: CSAIRQGTEAFF

V: TRBV5-5
J: TRBJ2-5
size: few
D: NA
DNA: TGTGCCAGCAGCTTTGGGGGAGTCGACCTCAGGGCGACCCAGTACTTC
CDR3: CASSFGGVDLRATQYF

V: TRBV10-3
J: TRBJ2-3
size: NA
D: TRBD2
DNA: TGTGCCACCGCCCCTAGCGGGGGTTCAGATACGCAGTATTTT
CDR3: CATAPSGGSDTQYF

V: TRBV5-1
J: TRBJ2-3
size: many
D: TRBD2
DNA: TGCGCCAGCAGGAGACAACTAGCGGGGGAAACAGATACGCAGTATTTT
CDR3: CASRRQLAGETDTQYF

V: TRBV20-1
J: TRBJ2-3
size: NA
D: NA
DNA: TGCGGGGGGGCGGGAGCGACAGATACGCAGTATTTT
CDR3: CGGAGATDTQYF

V: TRBV4-1
J: TRBJ2-5
size: few
D: NA
DNA: TGCGCCAGCAGCCCACAGGCCGCCGGCGTGACCCAGTACTTC
CDR3: CASSPQAAGVTQYF

V: TRBV7-3
J: TRBJ2-2
size: many
D: NA
DNA: TGTGCCAGCAGCACTTCCACCGGGGAGCTGTTTTTT
CDR3: CASSTSTGELFF

V: TRBV5-5
J: TRBJ2-2
size: few
D: TRBD2
DNA: TGTGCCAGCAGCTTGTATGGCGGGAGGGCCGCCGGGGAGCTGTTTTTT
CDR3: CASSLYGGRAAGELFF

V: TRBV6-2/TRBV6-3
J: TRBJ2-3
size: NA
D: NA
DNA: TGTGCCAGCAGTCAATCGGTCGGGAGCACAGATACGCAGTATTTT
CDR3: CASSQSVGSTDTQYF

V: TRBV20-1
J: TRBJ2-7
size: NA
D: NA
DNA: TGCAGTGCTAGTGATGGGGGGCACGAGCAGTACTTC
CDR3: CSASDGGHEQYF

V: TRBV12-3/TRBV12-4
J: TRBJ2-4
size: NA
D: NA
DNA: TGTGCCAGCAGTTTAGCAGGGCCCGCTGTTCAGTACTTC
CDR3: CASSLAGPAVQYF

V: TRBV6-2/TRBV6-3
J: TRBJ2-1
size: few
D: TRBD2
DNA: TGTGCCAGCAGTTTATTAGCGGGATTAGGTGAGCAGTTCTTC
CDR3: CASSLLAGLGEQFF

V: TRBV7-9
J: TRBJ1-2
size: NA
D: TRBD1
DNA: TGTGCCAGCAGCGACGGGACAGGAATGGATGGCTACACCTTC
CDR3: CASSDGTGMDGYTF

V: TRBV14
J: TRBJ2-1
size: NA
D: NA
DNA: TGTGCCAGCAGCCTACTAGCTGTTGAGCATTTCTTC
CDR3: CASSLLAVEHFF

V: TRBV20-1
J: TRBJ2-7
size: few
D: NA
DNA: TGCAGTGCTAGAGTGGCAGGGCGCCCCTACGAGCAGTACTTC
CDR3: CSARVAGRPYEQYF

V: TRBV10-3
J: TRBJ2-1
size: NA
D: TRBD1
DNA: TGTGCCATCAGTGACACAGGGGGACGGAATGAGCAGTTCTTC
CDR3: CAISDTGGRNEQFF

V: TRBV7-6
J: TRBJ2-1
size: many
D: NA
DNA: TGTGCCAGCAGCTTACGGAGCGGAACCTACAATGAGCAGTTCTTC
CDR3: CASSLRSGTYNEQFF

V: TRBV20-1
J: TRBJ2-5
size: NA
D: TRBD1
DNA: TGCAGTGCTCCCGACAGGGTTGGAGAGACCCAGTACTTC
CDR3: CSAPDRVGETQYF

V: TRBV7-9
J: TRBJ2-5
size: few
D: NA
DNA: TGTGCCAGCAGCTCCTCCGACACAACCGCTCAAGAGACCCAGTACTTC
CDR3: CASSSSDTTAQETQYF

V: TRBV5-6
J: TRBJ1-5
size: NA
D: NA
DNA: TGTGCCAGCAGCGGACGGAACAATCAGCCCCAGCATTTT
CDR3: CASSGRNNQPQHF

V: TRBV5-6
J: TRBJ2-6
size: few
D: TRBD1
DNA: TGTGCCAGCAGCTGGAGGGACAGGCCCTCTGGGGCCAACGGCCTGACTTTC
CDR3: CASSWRDRPSGANGLTF

V: TRBV7-2
J: TRBJ2-5
size: NA
D: TRBD2
DNA: TGTGCCAGCAGCTTCGGGGTAGCGGGAGCCGGGGAGACCCAGTACTTC
CDR3: CASSFGVAGAGETQYF

V: TRBV5-1
J: TRBJ2-3
size: NA
D: TRBD2
DNA: TGCGCCAGCAGCTTGAGTATAGCGGGAGGACTGATATGGACAGATACGCAGTATTTT
CDR3: CASSLSIAGGLIWTDTQYF

V: TRBV14
J: TRBJ1-4
size: NA
D: NA
DNA: TGTGCCAGCAGCCGAGCAGGCGAAAAACTGTTTTTT
CDR3: CASSRAGEKLFF

V: TRBV5-4
J: TRBJ2-1
size: NA
D: NA
DNA: TGTGCCAGCAGCTTGGATGGATTTCAGGGAAATGAGCAGTTCTTC
CDR3: CASSLDGFQGNEQFF

V: TRBV7-2
J: TRBJ2-5
size: many
D: NA
DNA: TGTGCCAGCAGCTCGGGACTGAGTCAAGAGACCCAGTACTTC
CDR3: CASSSGLSQETQYF

V: TRBV29-1
J: TRBJ2-3
size: few
D: NA
DNA: TGCAGCGTTGAGGTTTCCAGCACAGATACGCAGTATTTT
CDR3: CSVEVSSTDTQYF

V: TRBV11-1
J: TRBJ1-2
size: many
D: NA
DNA: TGTGCCAGCAGCACTACAGCTGAGCAGTATGGCTACACCTTC
CDR3: CASSTTAEQYGYTF

V: TRBV14
J: TRBJ2-1
size: few
D: NA
DNA: TGTGCCAGCAGCCAAGTAAGGCTAGCCGGTGAGCAGTTCTTC
CDR3: CASSQVRLAGEQFF

V: TRBV15
J: TRBJ2-2
size: NA
D: TRBD1
DNA: TGTGCCACCAGCAGAGAAAAGGGACAGGGGGGCACCGGGGAGCTGTTTTTT
CDR3: CATSREKGQGGTGELFF

V: TRBV10-3
J: TRBJ2-5
size: few
D: NA
DNA: TGTGCCATCAGCGGAGTCAACGAGACCCAGTACTTC
CDR3: CAISGVNETQYF

V: TRBV12-3/TRBV12-4
J: TRBJ2-6
size: many
D: NA
DNA: TGTGCCAGCAGTCTTAGAGGTGGTGGGGCCAACGTCCTGACTTTC
CDR3: CASSLRGGGANVLTF

V: TRBV24-1
J: TRBJ2-1
size: many
D: TRBD1
DNA: TGTGCCACCAGTAAAGGACAGGGTAAAGGGTACAATGAGCAGTTCTTC
CDR3: CATSKGQGKGYNEQFF

V: TRBV20-1
J: TRBJ2-1
size: NA
D: NA
DNA: TGCAGTGCTCAACCCCAGGCCCGAACCTACAATGAGCAGTTCTTC
CDR3: CSAQPQARTYNEQFF

V: TRBV20-1
J: TRBJ2-7
size: many
D: NA
DNA: TGCAGTGCCACCTGGCAGAACTACGAGCAGTACTTC
CDR3: CSATWQNYEQYF

V: TRBV4-3
J: TRBJ1-5
size: NA
D: NA
DNA: TGCGCCAGCAGCCAAGATGGGACGGGCAATCAGCCCCAGCATTTT
CDR3: CASSQDGTGNQPQHF

V: TRBV5-1
J: TRBJ2-7
size: NA
D: TRBD2
DNA: TGCGCCAGCAGCACCCCTCGGGCTAGCGGCTCCTACGAGCAGTACTTC
CDR3: CASSTPRASGSYEQYF

V: TRBV6-1
J: TRBJ1-2
size: many
D: NA
DNA: TGTGCCAGCAGTGAAGGGCTTCTCCAAGGGGGCTACACCTTC
CDR3: CASSEGLLQGGYTF